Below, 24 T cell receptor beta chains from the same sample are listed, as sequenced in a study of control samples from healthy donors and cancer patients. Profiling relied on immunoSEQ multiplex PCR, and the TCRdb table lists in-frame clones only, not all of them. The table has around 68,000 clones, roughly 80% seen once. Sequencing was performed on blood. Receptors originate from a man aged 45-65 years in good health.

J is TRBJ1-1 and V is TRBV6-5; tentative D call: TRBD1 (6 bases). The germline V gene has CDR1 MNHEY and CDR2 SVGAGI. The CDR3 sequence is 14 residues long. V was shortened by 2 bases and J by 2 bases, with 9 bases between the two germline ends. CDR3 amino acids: CASSYLTGNTEAFF. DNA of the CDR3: TGTGCCAGCAGTTACCTGACAGGTAACACTGAAGCTTTCTTT.

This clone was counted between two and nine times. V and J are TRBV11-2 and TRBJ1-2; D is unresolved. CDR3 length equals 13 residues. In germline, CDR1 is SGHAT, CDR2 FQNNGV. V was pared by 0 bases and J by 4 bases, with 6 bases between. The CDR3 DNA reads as TGTGCCAGCAGCTTAGAGGCCGGCTATGGCTACACCTTC. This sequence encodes CASSLEAGYGYTF.

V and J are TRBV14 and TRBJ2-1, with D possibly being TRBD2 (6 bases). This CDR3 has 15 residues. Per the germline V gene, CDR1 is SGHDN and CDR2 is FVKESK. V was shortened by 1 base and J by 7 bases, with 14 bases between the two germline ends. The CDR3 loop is CASSQVGSRGNEQFF. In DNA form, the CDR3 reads TGTGCCAGCAGCCAAGTGGGCAGCCGGGGGAATGAGCAGTTCTTC.

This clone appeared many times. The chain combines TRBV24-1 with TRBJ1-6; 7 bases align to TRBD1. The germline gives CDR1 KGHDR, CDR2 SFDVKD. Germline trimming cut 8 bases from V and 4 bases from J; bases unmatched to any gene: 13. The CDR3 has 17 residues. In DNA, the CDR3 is TGTGCCACCACCCAGTTTGGAAGGGGGCCTTATAATTCACCCCTCCACTTT. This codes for CATTQFGRGPYNSPLHF.

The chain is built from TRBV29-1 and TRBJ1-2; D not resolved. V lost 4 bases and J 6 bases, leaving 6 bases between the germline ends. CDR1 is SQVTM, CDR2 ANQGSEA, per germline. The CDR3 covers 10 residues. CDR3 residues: CSVAVNGYTF. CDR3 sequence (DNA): TGCAGCGTTGCCGTCAATGGCTACACCTTC.

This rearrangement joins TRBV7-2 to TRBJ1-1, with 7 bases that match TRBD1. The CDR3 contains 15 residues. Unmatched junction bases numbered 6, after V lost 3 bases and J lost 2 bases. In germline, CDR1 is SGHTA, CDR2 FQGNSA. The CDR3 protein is CASSFQHRGNTEAFF. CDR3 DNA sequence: TGTGCCAGCAGCTTCCAGCACAGGGGAAACACTGAAGCTTTCTTT. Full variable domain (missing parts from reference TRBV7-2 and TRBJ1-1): GAGVSQSPSNKVTEKGKDVELRCDPISGHTALYWYRQSLGQGLEFLIYFQGNSAPDKSGLPSDRFSAERTGGSVSTLTIQRTQQEDSAVYLCASSFQHRGNTEAFFGQGTRLTVV.

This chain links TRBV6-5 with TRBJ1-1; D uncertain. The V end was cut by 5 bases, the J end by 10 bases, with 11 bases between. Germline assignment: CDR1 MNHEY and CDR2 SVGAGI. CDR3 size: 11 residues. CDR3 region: CASSKQKGAFF. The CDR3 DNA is TGTGCCAGCAGTAAACAAAAGGGAGCTTTCTTT.

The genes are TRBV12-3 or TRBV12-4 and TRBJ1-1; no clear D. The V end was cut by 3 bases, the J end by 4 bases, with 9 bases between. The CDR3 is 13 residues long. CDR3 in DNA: TGTGCCAGCAGTTTGATAGGCGGCACTGAAGCTTTCTTT. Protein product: CASSLIGGTEAFF.

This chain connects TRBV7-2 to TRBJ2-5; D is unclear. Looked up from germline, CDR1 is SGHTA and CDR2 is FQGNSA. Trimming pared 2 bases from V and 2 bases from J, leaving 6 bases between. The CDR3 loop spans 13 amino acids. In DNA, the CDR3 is TGTGCCAGCAGCTTATGGGGTCAAGAGACCCAGTACTTC. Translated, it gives CASSLWGQETQYF.

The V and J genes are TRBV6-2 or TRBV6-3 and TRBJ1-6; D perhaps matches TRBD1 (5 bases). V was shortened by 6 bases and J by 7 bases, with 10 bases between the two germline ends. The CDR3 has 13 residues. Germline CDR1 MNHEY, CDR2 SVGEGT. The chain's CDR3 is CASSFDSNSPLHF. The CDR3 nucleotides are TGTGCCAGCAGCTTCGACAGCAATTCACCCCTCCACTTT.

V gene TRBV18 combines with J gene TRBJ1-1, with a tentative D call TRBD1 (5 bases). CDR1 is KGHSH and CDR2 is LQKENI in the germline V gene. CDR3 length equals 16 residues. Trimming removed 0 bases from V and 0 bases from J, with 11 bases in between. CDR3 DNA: TGTGCCAGCTCACCACCGGGGCAGGCGATGAACACTGAAGCTTTCTTT. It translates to CASSPPGQAMNTEAFF.

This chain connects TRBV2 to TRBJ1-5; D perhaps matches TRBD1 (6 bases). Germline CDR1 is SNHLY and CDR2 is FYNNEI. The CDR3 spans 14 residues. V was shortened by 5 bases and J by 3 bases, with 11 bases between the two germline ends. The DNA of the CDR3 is TGTGCCAGCAGTTCACAGGGCCACAATCAGCCCCAGCATTTT. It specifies CASSSQGHNQPQHF.

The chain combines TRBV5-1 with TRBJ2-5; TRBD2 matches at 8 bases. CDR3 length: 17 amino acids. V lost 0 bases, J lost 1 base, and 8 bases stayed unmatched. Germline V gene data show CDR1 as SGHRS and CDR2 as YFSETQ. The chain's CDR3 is CASSLGGSGELQETQYF. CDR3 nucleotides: TGCGCCAGCAGCTTGGGAGGTAGCGGGGAACTCCAAGAGACCCAGTACTTC.

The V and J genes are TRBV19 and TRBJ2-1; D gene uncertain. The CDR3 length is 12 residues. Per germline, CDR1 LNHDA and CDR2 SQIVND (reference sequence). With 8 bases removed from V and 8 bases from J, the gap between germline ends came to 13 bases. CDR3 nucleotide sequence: TGTGCCAGTGGCCCCGGCGGCCATGAGCAGTTCTTC. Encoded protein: CASGPGGHEQFF.

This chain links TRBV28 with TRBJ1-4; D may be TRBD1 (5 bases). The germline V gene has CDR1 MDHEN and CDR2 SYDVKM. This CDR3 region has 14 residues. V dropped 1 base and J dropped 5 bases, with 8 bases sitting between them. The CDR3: CASSLSGRNEKLFF. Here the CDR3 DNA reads TGTGCCAGCAGTTTATCAGGGAGAAATGAAAAACTGTTTTTT.

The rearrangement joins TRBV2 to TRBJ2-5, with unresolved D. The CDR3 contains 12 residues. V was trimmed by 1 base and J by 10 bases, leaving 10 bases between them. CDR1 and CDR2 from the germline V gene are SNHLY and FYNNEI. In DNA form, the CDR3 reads TGTGCCAGCAGTGAAGAAGCTGGTGTCCAGTACTTC. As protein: CASSEEAGVQYF.

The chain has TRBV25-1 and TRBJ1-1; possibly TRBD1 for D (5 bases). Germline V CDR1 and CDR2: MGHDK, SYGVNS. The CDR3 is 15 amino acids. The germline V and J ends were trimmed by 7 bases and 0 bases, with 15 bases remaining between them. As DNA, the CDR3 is TGTGCCAGCACGCCCCAGGGAACGATGAACACTGAAGCTTTCTTT. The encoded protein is CASTPQGTMNTEAFF. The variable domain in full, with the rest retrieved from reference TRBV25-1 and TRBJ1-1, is EADIYQTPRYLVIGTGKKITLECSQTMGHDKMYWYQQDPGMELHLIHYSYGVNSTEKGDLSSESTVSRIRTEHFPLTLESARPSHTSQYLCASTPQGTMNTEAFFGQGTRLTVV.

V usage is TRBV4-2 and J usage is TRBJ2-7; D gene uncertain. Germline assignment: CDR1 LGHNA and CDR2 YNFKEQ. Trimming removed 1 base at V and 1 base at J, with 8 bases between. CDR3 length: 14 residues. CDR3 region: CASSQGGKSYEQYF. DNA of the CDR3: TGTGCCAGCAGCCAAGGTGGCAAATCCTACGAGCAGTACTTC.

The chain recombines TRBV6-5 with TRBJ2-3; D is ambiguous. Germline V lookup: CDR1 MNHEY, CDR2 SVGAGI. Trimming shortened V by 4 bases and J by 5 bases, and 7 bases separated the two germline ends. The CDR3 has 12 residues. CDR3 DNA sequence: TGTGCCAGCAGTTCACAGAGAGATACGCAGTATTTT. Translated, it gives CASSSQRDTQYF.

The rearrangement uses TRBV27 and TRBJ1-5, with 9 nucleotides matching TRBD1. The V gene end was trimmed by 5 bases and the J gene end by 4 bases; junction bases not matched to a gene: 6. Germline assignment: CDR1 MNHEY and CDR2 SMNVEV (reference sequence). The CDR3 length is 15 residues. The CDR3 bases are TGTGCCAGCAGTGTCAGGGGACAGGGAAATCAGCCCCAGCATTTT. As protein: CASSVRGQGNQPQHF.

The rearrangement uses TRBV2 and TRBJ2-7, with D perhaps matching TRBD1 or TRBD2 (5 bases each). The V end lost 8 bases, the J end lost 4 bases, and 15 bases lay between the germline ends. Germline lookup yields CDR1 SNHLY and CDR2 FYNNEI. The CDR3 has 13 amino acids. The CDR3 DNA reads TGTGCCAGCCTAACGGGGCCGGCTTACGAGCAGTACTTC. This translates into CASLTGPAYEQYF.

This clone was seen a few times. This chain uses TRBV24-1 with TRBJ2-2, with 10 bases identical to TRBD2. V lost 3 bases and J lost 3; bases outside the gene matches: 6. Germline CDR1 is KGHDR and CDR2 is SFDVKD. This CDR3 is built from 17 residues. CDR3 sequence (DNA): TGTGCCACCAGTGATACCCTAGCGGGAGCAGACACCGGGGAGCTGTTTTTT. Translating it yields CATSDTLAGADTGELFF.

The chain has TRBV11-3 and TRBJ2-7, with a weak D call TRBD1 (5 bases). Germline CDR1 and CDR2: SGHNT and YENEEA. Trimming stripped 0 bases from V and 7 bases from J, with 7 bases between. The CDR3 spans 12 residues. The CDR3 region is CASSLDGAEQYF. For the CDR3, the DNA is TGTGCCAGCAGCTTAGATGGGGCGGAGCAGTACTTC.

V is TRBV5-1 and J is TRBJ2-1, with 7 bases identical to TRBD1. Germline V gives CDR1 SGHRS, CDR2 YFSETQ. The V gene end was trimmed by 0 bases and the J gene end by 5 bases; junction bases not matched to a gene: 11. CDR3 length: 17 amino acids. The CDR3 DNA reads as TGCGCCAGCAGCTTGGGAGGGGGCAACCTTGGGAACAATGAGCAGTTCTTC. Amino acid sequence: CASSLGGGNLGNNEQFF.